These T cell receptor beta chains were read from a single sample in a study of cytomegalovirus exposure and HLA in healthy donors. Sequencing used immunoSEQ multiplex PCR; TCRdb keeps in-frame clones, though not all of them. In the table there are some 64,000 clones, roughly 90% of which are singletons. Sequenced input: PBMCs. The receptors shown here come from a man younger than 45 in good health and CMV-seropositive. CDR3s include the opening cysteine and the closing phenylalanine or tryptophan. D genes are given only for firm matches. Only some rows state a clone size, as once, few, many or a class for expanded clones.

clone size,J gene,V gene,D gene,CDR3 DNA,CDR3 protein
NA,TRBJ2-3,TRBV5-1,TRBD1,TGCGCCAGCAGCTTGCAAGGGGGCGATGGATTAGATACGCAGTATTTT,CASSLQGGDGLDTQYF
NA,TRBJ1-1,TRBV6-1,NA,TGTGCCAGCAGTGAACCCCGGACAGTGTTGACTGAAGCTTTCTTT,CASSEPRTVLTEAFF
NA,TRBJ2-3,TRBV11-3,NA,TGTGCCAGCAGCTTAGATGCCTACACAGATACGCAGTATTTT,CASSLDAYTDTQYF
NA,TRBJ1-2,TRBV9,TRBD1,TGTGCCAGCAGGGGACAGCGGATCTATGGCTACACCTTC,CASRGQRIYGYTF
NA,TRBJ1-6,TRBV30,NA,TGTGCCTGGAGTGTAGGTTACTCAGGACTGGAGGTTTCACCCCTCCACTTT,CAWSVGYSGLEVSPLHF
NA,TRBJ1-1,TRBV27,NA,TGTGCCAGCAAAAAGGATTTGGAGACTGAAGCTTTCTTT,CASKKDLETEAFF
NA,TRBJ2-7,TRBV6-1,TRBD2,TGTGCCAGCAGTGAACGAGGGAGGGGAGGGACCTACGAGCAGTACTTC,CASSERGRGGTYEQYF
medium-sized,TRBJ2-7,TRBV6-6,NA,TGTGCCAGCAGAGGGCAGGGGAATTCCTACGAGCAGTACTTC,CASRGQGNSYEQYF
NA,TRBJ2-7,TRBV6-5,NA,TGTGCCAGCAGTTACGGACCAGGCCGGGGGTACGAGCAGTACTTC,CASSYGPGRGYEQYF
few,TRBJ2-2,TRBV4-1,TRBD1,TGCGCCAGCAGCCAAGGGACAGGGGGGGCCGGGGAGCTGTTTTTT,CASSQGTGGAGELFF
once,TRBJ1-2,TRBV28,NA,TGTGCCAGCAGTTTAGGAGGCGGGGCCTATGGCTACACCTTC,CASSLGGGAYGYTF
NA,TRBJ2-3,TRBV27,TRBD2,TGTGCCAGCAGTCCCGGACTAGCGGATGGGAGCACAGATACGCAGTATTTT,CASSPGLADGSTDTQYF
NA,TRBJ2-7,TRBV6-1,NA,TGTGCCAGCAGTGCCGACAGGTTCCCCCGGGGCTACGAGCAGTACTTC,CASSADRFPRGYEQYF
NA,TRBJ1-1,TRBV11-3,NA,TGTGCCAGCAGACTGACAGGGAACACTGAAGCTTTCTTT,CASRLTGNTEAFF
NA,TRBJ2-5,TRBV21-1,NA,TGTGCCAGCAGCAATGAGGTGGGAGAGGACTATGAGACCCAGTACTTC,CASSNEVGEDYETQYF
NA,TRBJ2-5,TRBV18,NA,TGTGCCAGCTCAAGGGGGAGTTCCCCAGAGACCCAGTACTTC,CASSRGSSPETQYF
NA,TRBJ2-7,TRBV28,TRBD2,TGTGCCAGCAGTTTGATCCTAGCGGGACTGCACGAGCAGTACTTC,CASSLILAGLHEQYF
few,TRBJ1-1,TRBV10-3,NA,TGTGCCATCAGTTCTTTCGGGACAATGGCCACTGAAGCTTTCTTT,CAISSFGTMATEAFF
NA,TRBJ2-4,TRBV19,NA,TGTGCCAGTAGTCCACAAGAGGGGGAACTAGCCAAAAACATTCAGTACTTC,CASSPQEGELAKNIQYF
NA,TRBJ1-2,TRBV5-6,TRBD1,TGTGCCAGCAGCTTTGGGACAGGGATGCATGGCTACACCTTC,CASSFGTGMHGYTF
NA,TRBJ2-7,TRBV7-9,NA,TGTGCCAGCAGCTTAGACACACGAACCTACGAGCAGTACTTC,CASSLDTRTYEQYF
NA,TRBJ2-7,TRBV6-5,TRBD2,TGTGCCAGCAGACTGACTAGCGGAATAGCCTACGAGCAGTACTTC,CASRLTSGIAYEQYF
once,TRBJ1-1,TRBV5-5,NA,TGTGCCAGCAGCGCGGGACGGCTGAACACTGAAGCTTTCTTT,CASSAGRLNTEAFF
NA,TRBJ2-5,TRBV28,NA,TGTGCCAGCAGTTTATGGGGCGTAGAGGGCGTAGAAGAGACCCAGTACTTC,CASSLWGVEGVEETQYF
NA,TRBJ1-5,TRBV6-5,NA,TGTGCCAGCAGTTATACGGGGAACTTCAATCAGCCCCAGCATTTT,CASSYTGNFNQPQHF
few,TRBJ2-5,TRBV7-7,NA,TGTGCTAGCAGCTTAGCGCCGGCCATGGGCAGAGAGACCCAGTACTTC,CASSLAPAMGRETQYF
NA,TRBJ2-2,TRBV19,NA,TGTGCCAGTAATACTTTAGACAAGAACACCGGGGAGCTGTTTTTT,CASNTLDKNTGELFF
few,TRBJ1-5,TRBV10-3,NA,TGTGCCAGAGGGTCCGCTAGCAATCAGCCCCAGCATTTT,CARGSASNQPQHF
NA,TRBJ2-5,TRBV12-5,TRBD1,TGTGCTAGTGAGGCGACAGGGGGCGGTTTGGAGACCCAGTACTTC,CASEATGGGLETQYF
NA,TRBJ1-2,TRBV28,NA,TGTGCCAGCACCAGTTTTCTCAGTACGGGAGGTTTAGGAGGCTACACCTTC,CASTSFLSTGGLGGYTF
NA,TRBJ2-4,TRBV21-1,NA,TGTGCCAGCATGAATAGAGAAAACATTCAGTACTTC,CASMNRENIQYF
few,TRBJ1-1,TRBV5-4,TRBD1,TGTGCCAGCAGCCAGACAGGGGATCCTGAAGCTTTCTTT,CASSQTGDPEAFF
NA,TRBJ1-5,TRBV9,NA,TGTGCCAGCAGCGTAGGAGGGAATAGCAATCAGCCCCAGCATTTT,CASSVGGNSNQPQHF
NA,TRBJ2-7,TRBV5-5,TRBD2,TGTGCCACCTCGCCGGGACTACAGCCTTACGAGCAGTACTTC,CATSPGLQPYEQYF
NA,TRBJ2-7,TRBV11-1,NA,TGTGCCAGCAGCCCCAGACAGTTTCGCGAGCAGTACTTC,CASSPRQFREQYF
NA,TRBJ2-7,TRBV30,NA,TGTGCCTGGAGCCCGAGAACAGGCTCCTACGAGCAGTACTTC,CAWSPRTGSYEQYF
few,TRBJ2-7,TRBV5-4,TRBD1,TGTGCCAGCAGCTTGGGGACAGGGGCAACCTACGAGCAGTACTTC,CASSLGTGATYEQYF
NA,TRBJ1-5,TRBV19,TRBD1,TGTGCCAGTAGTAGGGGGACAGGGCGGATTGGCAATCAGCCCCAGCATTTT,CASSRGTGRIGNQPQHF
once,TRBJ2-2,TRBV5-1,NA,TGCGCCAGCAGCTTGGCAGGGGTAAACACCGGGGAGCTGTTTTTT,CASSLAGVNTGELFF
NA,TRBJ1-5,TRBV28,TRBD1,TGTGCCAGCAGTTTATCACAGGGGGGCAATCAGCCCCAGCATTTT,CASSLSQGGNQPQHF
NA,TRBJ2-3,TRBV7-2,TRBD2,TGTGCCAGCAGCTTAGCCCCTCAGACTAGCGGGAGGAGAGATACGCAGTATTTT,CASSLAPQTSGRRDTQYF
NA,TRBJ2-3,TRBV5-1,TRBD1,TGCGCCAGCGGAACCGGGACAGGGGGTTCGGATACGCAGTATTTT,CASGTGTGGSDTQYF
few,TRBJ1-5,TRBV5-5,NA,TGTGCCAGCAGCTTGGACTGGAATCAGCCCCAGCATTTT,CASSLDWNQPQHF
NA,TRBJ1-2,TRBV5-1,NA,TGCGCCAGCAGCCCGGTGGGAGACGTAGGCTACACCTTC,CASSPVGDVGYTF
NA,TRBJ2-6,TRBV9,NA,TGTGCCAGCAGCTTTCAGGGTGAGGCCCTCTCTGGGGCCAACGTCCTGACTTTC,CASSFQGEALSGANVLTF
NA,TRBJ2-2,TRBV4-2,NA,TGTGCCAGCAGCCCACAGGCGGGATCCACCGGGGAGCTGTTTTTT,CASSPQAGSTGELFF
once,TRBJ2-3,TRBV12-5,NA,TGTGCTAGTGGCCCGGGAACTAGCACAGATACGCAGTATTTT,CASGPGTSTDTQYF
NA,TRBJ1-1,TRBV27,NA,TGTGCCAGCAGTTCGCGGAACCTGAACACTGAAGCTTTCTTT,CASSSRNLNTEAFF
NA,TRBJ1-2,TRBV28,NA,TGTGCCAGCAGTTTAACGCTCCTTCGGTACCGCGCTAACTATGGCTACACCTTC,CASSLTLLRYRANYGYTF
NA,TRBJ2-5,TRBV27,NA,TGTGCCAGCAGTTTATATCGGTGGGAGACCCAGTACTTC,CASSLYRWETQYF
NA,TRBJ2-7,TRBV6-1,NA,TGTGCCAGCAGTGAAATGGAGATCTACGAGCAGTACTTC,CASSEMEIYEQYF